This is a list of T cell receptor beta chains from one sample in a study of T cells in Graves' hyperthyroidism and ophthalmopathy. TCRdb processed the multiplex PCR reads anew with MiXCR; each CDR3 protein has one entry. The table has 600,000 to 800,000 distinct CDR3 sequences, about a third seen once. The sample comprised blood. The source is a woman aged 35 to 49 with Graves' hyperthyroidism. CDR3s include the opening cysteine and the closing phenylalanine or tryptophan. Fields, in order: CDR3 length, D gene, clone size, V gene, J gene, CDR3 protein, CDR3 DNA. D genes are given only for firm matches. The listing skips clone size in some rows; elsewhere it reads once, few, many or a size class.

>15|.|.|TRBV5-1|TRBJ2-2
CASSQVGMNTGELFF
TGCGCCAGCAGCCAAGTGGGAATGAACACCGGGGAGCTGTTTTTT
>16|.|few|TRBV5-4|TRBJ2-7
CASSIRGQGGVYEQYF
TGTGCCAGCAGTATCCGGGGGCAGGGGGGAGTCTACGAGCAGTACTTC
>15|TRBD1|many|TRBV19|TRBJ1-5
CASSEYGQGSRPQHF
TGTGCCAGTAGTGAGTACGGACAGGGTTCACGGCCCCAGCATTTT
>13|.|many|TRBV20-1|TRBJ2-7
CSASGGGGYEQYF
TGCAGTGCTAGTGGTGGGGGCGGATACGAGCAGTACTTC
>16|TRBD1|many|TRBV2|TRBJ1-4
CASTRDRKATNEKLFF
TGTGCCAGCACGAGGGACAGAAAAGCAACTAATGAAAAACTGTTTTTT
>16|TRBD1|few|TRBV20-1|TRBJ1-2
CSARLYNRGKNYGYTF
TGCAGTGCTAGACTCTACAACAGGGGGAAGAACTATGGCTACACCTTC
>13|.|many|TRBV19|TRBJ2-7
CASRAPDGYEQYF
TGTGCCAGCCGGGCGCCAGATGGGTACGAGCAGTACTTC
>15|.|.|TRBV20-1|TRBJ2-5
CSARDGTGRRETQYF
TGCAGTGCTAGAGATGGGACGGGGAGGCGGGAGACCCAGTACTTC
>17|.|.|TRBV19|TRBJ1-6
CASSNLRAGAENSPLHF
TGTGCCAGTAGTAACCTGCGAGCGGGGGCCGAGAATTCACCCCTCCACTTT
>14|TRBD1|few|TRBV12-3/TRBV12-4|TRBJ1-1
CASRLTGDGTEAFF
TGTGCCAGCAGACTGACAGGGGATGGAACTGAAGCTTTCTTT
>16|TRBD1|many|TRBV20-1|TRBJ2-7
CSALPDRAVSRYEQYF
TGCAGTGCGCTCCCAGACAGGGCAGTGAGCAGGTACGAGCAGTACTTC
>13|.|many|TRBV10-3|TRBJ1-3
CAIRPFSGNTIYF
TGTGCCATCAGACCGTTCTCTGGAAACACCATATATTTT
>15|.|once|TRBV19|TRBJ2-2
CASMEISGGLGELFF
TGTGCCAGCATGGAAATCAGTGGGGGATTGGGGGAGCTGTTTTTT
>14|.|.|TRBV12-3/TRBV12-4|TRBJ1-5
CASRGSGLGQPQHF
TGTGCCAGCAGAGGATCGGGGCTGGGTCAGCCCCAGCATTTT
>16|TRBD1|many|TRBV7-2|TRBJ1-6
CASSLALDRGYSPLHF
TGTGCCAGCAGCTTAGCTTTGGACAGGGGCTATTCACCCCTCCACTTT
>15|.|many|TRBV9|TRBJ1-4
CASSVSFGAWEKLFF
TGTGCCAGCAGCGTCTCTTTTGGGGCATGGGAAAAACTGTTTTTT
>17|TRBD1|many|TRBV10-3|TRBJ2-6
CAINPTGDFSGANVLTF
TGTGCCATCAATCCGACAGGGGATTTTTCTGGGGCCAACGTCCTGACTTTC
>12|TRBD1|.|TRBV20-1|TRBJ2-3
CSAGTGADTQYF
TGCAGTGCAGGGACAGGGGCAGATACGCAGTATTTT
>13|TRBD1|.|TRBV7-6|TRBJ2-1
CASSLNRGNEQFF
TGTGCCAGCAGCTTAAACAGGGGGAATGAGCAGTTCTTC
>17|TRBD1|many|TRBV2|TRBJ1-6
CASTRDRASSYNSPLHF
TGTGCCAGCACGAGGGACAGGGCGAGCTCCTATAATTCACCCCTCCACTTT
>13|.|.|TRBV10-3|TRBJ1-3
CAIRDYSGNTIYF
TGTGCCATCAGGGATTATTCGGGTAACACCATATATTTT
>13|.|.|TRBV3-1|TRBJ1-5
CASSQMMNQPQHF
TGTGCCAGCAGCCAAATGATGAATCAGCCCCAGCATTTT
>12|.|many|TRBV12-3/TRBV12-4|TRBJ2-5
CASSLGVGTQYF
TGTGCCAGCAGTTTGGGGGTCGGGACCCAGTACTTC
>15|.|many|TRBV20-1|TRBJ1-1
CSARDPSGRDTEAFF
TGCAGTGCTAGAGATCCGTCAGGGCGGGACACTGAAGCTTTCTTT
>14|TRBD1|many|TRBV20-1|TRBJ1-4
CSAPPGQRNEKLFF
TGCAGTGCTCCGCCGGGACAGCGTAATGAAAAACTGTTTTTT
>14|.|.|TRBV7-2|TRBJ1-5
CASSPLGGNQPQHF
TGTGCCAGCAGCCCATTGGGGGGCAATCAGCCCCAGCATTTT